Shown below are 26 T cell receptor beta chains from a single sample sequenced in a study of T cells in Graves' hyperthyroidism and ophthalmopathy. Researchers amplified the TCR beta CDR3 regions from RNA transcripts. With the HTBI primer set, the TCR CDR3 went through a first round of RT-PCR. TCRdb itself ran the multiplex PCR reads through MiXCR, one entry per CDR3 protein. Here the sample spans roughly 280,000 distinct CDR3 sequences, 20% to 25% being singletons. Sequencing was performed on blood. The receptor set was obtained from a man aged 25-45 years with Graves' ophthalmopathy.

This clonotype was seen a handful of times. The chain carries TRBV3-1 and TRBJ1-5; no clear D gene. V lost 3 bases to trimming and J lost 2 bases, with 5 bases between them. CDR3 length: 13 amino acids. Germline-derived CDR1 and CDR2 are LGHDT and YNNKEL (reference sequence). DNA for the CDR3: TGTGCCAGCAGCCAGGGCCGCAATCAGCCCCAGCATTTT. This gives the protein CASSQGRNQPQHF.

At least ten counts were recorded for this clonotype. The V call is TRBV11-2, the J call TRBJ2-5, with a tentative D call TRBD2 (5 bases). Germline V lookup: CDR1 SGHAT, CDR2 FQNNGV. The V and J ends lost 3 bases and 5 bases respectively, with 7 bases between them. The CDR3 runs 12 residues. This CDR3 is CASSFRRETQYF. CDR3 DNA sequence: TGTGCCAGCAGCTTCAGGAGGGAGACCCAGTACTTC.

This clonotype was counted between two and nine times. The chain couples TRBV3-1 to TRBJ2-3; 9 positions agree with TRBD1. Trimming took 7 bases from V and 5 from J; bases not matched to a gene: 7. Germline V gene lookup returns CDR1 LGHDT and CDR2 YNNKEL (reference sequence). The CDR3 has 14 residues. The DNA of the CDR3 is TGTGCCAGCAAGCCCCGGGACAGGGAAGATACGCAGTATTTT. Its protein product is CASKPRDREDTQYF.

This clonotype has only a few counts. This chain uses TRBV15 with TRBJ2-1, with D perhaps matching TRBD1 (5 bases). Between the trimmed V and J ends, which lost 0 bases and 2 bases, there was a span of 11 bases. This CDR3 contains 16 residues. The germline CDR1 and CDR2 sequences are LNHNV and YYDKDF (reference sequence). CDR3 loop: CATSRDNRSPYNEQFF. CDR3 DNA sequence: TGTGCCACCAGCAGAGACAACAGGTCTCCCTACAATGAGCAGTTCTTC.

J is TRBJ1-5 and V is TRBV3-1, with a tentative D call TRBD1 (6 bases). This CDR3 is 14 amino acids long. V lost 4 bases to trimming and J lost 0 bases, with 7 bases between them. The germline CDR1 and CDR2 sequences are LGHDT and YNNKEL (reference sequence). The CDR3 DNA follows: TGTGCCAGCAGCCCGGGGGCTAGCAATCAGCCCCAGCATTTT. Its translation is CASSPGASNQPQHF.

This clonotype was observed at least ten times. The chain links TRBV11-3 to TRBJ2-3; TRBD1 is a possible D gene (5 bases). The V end lost 2 bases, the J end lost 3 bases, and 12 bases lay between the germline ends. Germline V gene lookup returns CDR1 SGHNT and CDR2 YENEEA. There are 15 residues in the CDR3. CDR3 coding DNA: TGTGCCAGCAGCTTAAGCAGGGCCGTAACAGATACGCAGTATTTT. Its translation is CASSLSRAVTDTQYF. The variable domain in full, completed from reference TRBV11-3 and TRBJ2-3, reads EAGVVQSPRYKIIEKKQPVAFWCNPISGHNTLYWYLQNLGQGPELLIRYENEEAVDDSQLPKDRFSAERLKGVDSTLKIQPAELGDSAVYLCASSLSRAVTDTQYFGPGTRLTVL.

The rearrangement links TRBV19 to TRBJ1-4, with D perhaps matching TRBD1 (5 bases). Germline assignment: CDR1 LNHDA and CDR2 SQIVND (reference sequence). V lost 8 bases and J 4 bases, leaving 14 bases between the germline ends. The CDR3 is 14 amino acids. In DNA, the CDR3 is TGTGCCAGTGGGGCGTTACAGTATAATGAAAAACTGTTTTTT. Its protein product is CASGALQYNEKLFF.

This clonotype has a count of ten or more. The chain joins TRBV7-9 to TRBJ2-1; the match to TRBD2 covers 7 bases. The germline CDR1 and CDR2 sequences are SEHNR and FQNEAQ (reference sequence). J gave up 9 bases and V 3 bases, and 11 bases lay outside the gene matches. The CDR3 length is 15 residues. For the CDR3, the DNA is TGTGCCAGCAGCTTGGCTAGCGGTCCAAGGGGTGAGCAGTTCTTC. Translation: CASSLASGPRGEQFF.

The rearrangement links TRBV29-1 to TRBJ2-7; 8 nucleotides align to TRBD1. The V and J ends lost 5 bases and 6 bases, in that order; junction bases with no gene match: 12. CDR1 is SQVTM and CDR2 is ANQGSEA in the germline V gene. The CDR3 sequence is 14 residues long. CDR3 amino acids: CSVSLLTGDGEQYF. For the CDR3, the DNA is TGCAGCGTTAGCCTTTTGACAGGGGACGGCGAGCAGTACTTC.

There are many counts of this clonotype. V is TRBV2 and J is TRBJ2-7, with 7 bases aligning to TRBD2. Germline CDR1 SNHLY, CDR2 FYNNEI. This CDR3 region has 15 residues. The ends lost 6 bases at V and 5 bases at J; junction bases unmatched: 13. In DNA, the CDR3 is TGTGCCAGCAGAACCCGACTAGCCGCCCTCCACGAGCAGTACTTC. Protein product: CASRTRLAALHEQYF.

This sequence joins TRBV6-1 and TRBJ2-7, with TRBD1 identical over 11 bases. The CDR3 sequence is 13 residues long. CDR1 and CDR2 (germline): MNHNS, SASEGT. V gave up 6 bases and J gave up 7 bases; unmatched junction bases: 5. In DNA form, the CDR3 reads TGTGCCAGCAGAACCGGGACAGGGGGTGAGCAGTACTTC. Protein: CASRTGTGGEQYF.

In this sample, this clonotype turned up many times. The rearrangement joins TRBV11-3 to TRBJ2-5; D unresolved. V was cut by 0 bases and J by 4 bases, with 6 bases left in between. The CDR3 extends over 13 amino acids. Germline V gene sequence: CDR1 SGHNT, CDR2 YENEEA. CDR3 in amino acids: CASSLEVGETQYF. The CDR3 coding sequence is TGTGCCAGCAGCTTAGAAGTAGGAGAGACCCAGTACTTC. Drawing the rest from reference TRBV11-3 and TRBJ2-5, the complete variable domain is EAGVVQSPRYKIIEKKQPVAFWCNPISGHNTLYWYLQNLGQGPELLIRYENEEAVDDSQLPKDRFSAERLKGVDSTLKIQPAELGDSAVYLCASSLEVGETQYFGPGTRLLVL.

The rearrangement joins TRBV4-3 to TRBJ1-2; perhaps TRBD1 as D (6 bases). The V gene's germline CDR1 is LGHNA and CDR2 YSLEER. The CDR3 sequence is 15 residues long. V dropped 1 base and J dropped 3 bases, with 12 bases sitting between them. The CDR3 DNA sequence: TGCGCCAGCAGCCAAGTTCAGGGGCCCGACTATGGCTACACCTTC. Protein product: CASSQVQGPDYGYTF.

This clonotype was counted at least ten times. The chain recombines TRBV4-1 with TRBJ1-2; no definite D call. Trimming removed 0 bases from V and 1 base from J, with 3 bases in between. This CDR3 has 13 residues. Germline V gene data show CDR1 as MGHRA and CDR2 as YSYEKL. Here the CDR3 DNA reads TGCGCCAGCAGCCAAGACGGTAACTATGGCTACACCTTC. It codes for CASSQDGNYGYTF.

The chain employs TRBV3-1 and TRBJ2-7; the match to TRBD1 covers 7 bases. CDR1 LGHDT and CDR2 YNNKEL come from the germline V gene (reference sequence). The CDR3 contains 14 residues. Trimming took 2 bases from V and 2 from J; bases not matched to a gene: 3. For the CDR3, the DNA is TGTGCCAGCAGCCAAAACAGGGGAGCCTACGAGCAGTACTTC. It translates to CASSQNRGAYEQYF.

This clonotype came up many times. The CDR3 DNA sequence: TGTGCCAGCAGTCCACAGGGGGCTTTGACCACAGATACGCAGTATTTT. Protein product: CASSPQGALTTDTQYF. The chain recombines TRBV12-3 or TRBV12-4 with TRBJ2-3; 9 positions agree with TRBD1. The length of the CDR3 is 16 residues. V lost 5 bases to trimming and J lost 2 bases; unmatched junction nucleotides: 8.

In its sample, this clonotype was seen a few times. The V and J genes are TRBV4-1 and TRBJ1-1; 8 nucleotides align to TRBD1. The V and J ends lost 0 bases and 4 bases, in that order; junction bases with no gene match: 4. Germline lookup yields CDR1 MGHRA and CDR2 YSYEKL. This CDR3 has 15 amino acids. This CDR3 reads CASSQEQGGVTEAFF. The CDR3 DNA follows: TGCGCCAGCAGCCAAGAACAGGGGGGGGTCACTGAAGCTTTCTTT.

This rearrangement joins TRBV27 to TRBJ2-3; D ambiguous. The CDR3 is 17 amino acids. Germline V gives CDR1 MNHEY, CDR2 SMNVEV (reference sequence). Trimming left V 2 bases short and J 0 bases short, with 15 bases between. In nucleotides, the CDR3 is TGTGCCAGCAGTTTAAGTGGTGGGCGGATTAGCACAGATACGCAGTATTTT. Its translation is CASSLSGGRISTDTQYF.

At least ten counts were recorded for this clonotype. The chain has TRBV24-1 and TRBJ2-1; tentative D call: TRBD2 (6 bases). Trimming cost V 6 bases and J 10 bases, with 18 bases left between them. Germline CDR1 is KGHDR and CDR2 is SFDVKD. The CDR3 consists of 14 residues. CDR3 DNA sequence: TGTGCCACCAGTCCCGCTGGGGGGATCGACGAGCAGTTCTTC. Translation: CATSPAGGIDEQFF.

The rearrangement uses TRBV29-1 and TRBJ2-7; D remains ambiguous. Trimming stripped 6 bases from V and 1 base from J, with 16 bases between. Germline V gene data show CDR1 as SQVTM and CDR2 as ANQGSEA. This CDR3 has 14 amino acids. CDR3 region: CSVLLRTDSYEQYF. The CDR3 DNA follows: TGCAGCGTCCTACTACGGACGGATTCCTACGAGCAGTACTTC.

This clonotype was counted ten times or more. This rearrangement joins TRBV3-1 to TRBJ1-1; a weak D match, TRBD1 (5 bases). CDR1 LGHDT and CDR2 YNNKEL come from the germline V gene (reference sequence). Trimming removed 4 bases from V and 4 bases from J, with 10 bases in between. The CDR3 covers 13 residues. The CDR3 region is CASSPGHSTEAFF. The CDR3 DNA sequence: TGTGCCAGCAGCCCAGGGCATTCCACTGAAGCTTTCTTT. The whole variable domain, filled in from reference TRBV3-1 and TRBJ1-1, reads DTAVSQTPKYLVTQMGNDKSIKCEQNLGHDTMYWYKQDSKKFLKIMFSYNNKELIINETVPNRFSPKSPDKAHLNLHINSLELGDSAVYFCASSPGHSTEAFFGQGTRLTVV.

This clonotype has a count of ten or more. The chain joins TRBV5-1 to TRBJ1-1; 9 bases agree with TRBD1. Unmatched junction bases numbered 4, after V lost 4 bases and J lost 3 bases. The CDR3 loop spans 14 amino acids. In germline, CDR1 is SGHRS, CDR2 YFSETQ. Written as DNA, the CDR3 is TGCGCCAGCAGCGCCCGGACAGGGGACACTGAAGCTTTCTTT. As protein: CASSARTGDTEAFF.

This clonotype was observed a handful of times. The chain uses TRBV12-3 or TRBV12-4 and TRBJ1-2; TRBD1 might be the D (6 bases). CDR3 length: 14 amino acids. Trimming removed 4 bases from V and 4 bases from J, with 13 bases in between. In DNA, the CDR3 is TGTGCCAGCAGTTACAGGGAACGGGGCTATGGCTACACCTTC. It yields the protein CASSYRERGYGYTF.

This clonotype was detected only a few times. The V and J genes are TRBV28 and TRBJ2-7, with TRBD1 identical over 9 bases. This CDR3 spans 15 amino acids. CDR1 MDHEN and CDR2 SYDVKM come from the germline V gene. V trimming: 1 base; J trimming: 5 bases; junction bases outside the gene matches: 6. The CDR3 DNA sequence: TGTGCCAGCAGTTTATCGGTCGGGGACAGGGACGAGCAGTACTTC. Its protein product is CASSLSVGDRDEQYF.

The V gene is TRBV19, the J gene TRBJ2-7; 7 positions agree with TRBD2. The CDR3 runs 14 residues. Trimming took 3 bases from V and 5 from J; bases not matched to a gene: 7. CDR1 and CDR2 (germline): LNHDA, SQIVND (reference sequence). Here the CDR3 reads CASSILGRGDEQYF. CDR3 coding DNA: TGTGCCAGTAGTATTCTCGGACGGGGGGACGAGCAGTACTTC. Drawing the rest from reference TRBV19 and TRBJ2-7, the complete variable domain is DGGITQSPKYLFRKEGQNVTLSCEQNLNHDAMYWYRQDPGQGLRLIYYSQIVNDFQKGDIAEGYSVSREKKESFPLTVTSAQKNPTAFYLCASSILGRGDEQYFGPGTRLTVT.

The V gene is TRBV6-1, the J gene TRBJ1-2; no clear D. Germline V gene sequence: CDR1 MNHNS, CDR2 SASEGT. V lost 2 bases, J lost 6 bases, and 10 bases lay in between. CDR3 length: 13 amino acids. CDR3 amino acids: CASSELKLNGYTF. The DNA for the CDR3 is TGTGCCAGCAGTGAACTTAAGTTGAATGGCTACACCTTC.